The next 21 T cell receptor beta chains were all read from a single sample in a study of blood T cell repertoires in COVID-19. Profiled with immunoSEQ multiplex PCR; TCRdb holds only in-frame clones, not every one. The table includes over 90,000 clones, about 85% detected once. The material sequenced was peripheral blood. All receptors derive from a middle-aged man with active COVID-19.

This clone was observed once. The chain couples TRBV7-2 to TRBJ1-1, with 7 bases that match TRBD1. From germline, CDR1 is SGHTA and CDR2 FQGNSA. CDR3 length equals 13 residues. Germline trimming cut 3 bases from V and 4 bases from J; bases unmatched to any gene: 2. CDR3 sequence: CASSLTGLTEAFF. As DNA, the CDR3 is TGTGCCAGCAGCTTGACAGGGCTCACTGAAGCTTTCTTT.

This clone was observed a single time. The chain couples TRBV7-8 to TRBJ2-2, with 9 bases matching TRBD1. The V gene's germline CDR1 is SGHVS and CDR2 FQNEAQ. This CDR3 is 16 amino acids long. Germline trimming cut 1 base from V and 5 bases from J; bases unmatched to any gene: 5. Written as DNA, the CDR3 is TGTGCCAGCAGCTTAGGAGGGACAGGGAGTACCGGGGAGCTGTTTTTT. It is translated as CASSLGGTGSTGELFF. The whole variable domain, filled in from reference TRBV7-8 and TRBJ2-2, reads GAGVSQSPRYKVAKRGQDVALRCDPISGHVSLFWYQQALGQGPEFLTYFQNEAQLDKSGLPSDRFFAERPEGSVSTLKIQRTQQEDSAVYLCASSLGGTGSTGELFFGEGSRLTVL.

The chain is built from TRBV2 and TRBJ1-1; 9 bases are a match to TRBD1. The CDR3 contains 14 residues. Germline trimming cut 8 bases from V and 0 bases from J; bases unmatched to any gene: 4. Germline-derived CDR1 and CDR2 are SNHLY and FYNNEI. The CDR3 region is CASGRDRVNTEAFF. For the CDR3, the DNA is TGTGCCAGCGGCCGGGACAGGGTGAACACTGAAGCTTTCTTT.

This sequence joins TRBV12-3 or TRBV12-4 and TRBJ2-1; 10 bases line up with TRBD2. The CDR3 has 13 residues. V shed 11 bases and J 10 bases; nucleotides not matched to a gene: 11. DNA of the CDR3: TGTGCCGGATCCTTGACTAGCGGGCGAGAGCAGTTCTTC. This codes for CAGSLTSGREQFF.

The chain couples TRBV19 to TRBJ1-2, with D uncertain. The CDR3 contains 14 residues. Germline values: CDR1 LNHDA, CDR2 SQIVND (reference sequence). V lost 5 bases, J lost 8 bases, and 18 bases lay in between. The CDR3, as DNA: TGTGCCAGTAGTGATACCCGGGTCGTCCGCGGCTACACCTTC. Protein sequence: CASSDTRVVRGYTF.

The table lists this clone with a count of one. The CDR3 sequence: CASSPPDRAGNQPQHF. CDR3 sequence (DNA): TGTGCCAGCTCACCACCGGACAGGGCGGGCAATCAGCCCCAGCATTTT. The chain recombines TRBV18 with TRBJ1-5; 8 bases line up with TRBD1. CDR3 size: 16 residues. Germline assignment: CDR1 KGHSH and CDR2 LQKENI. Unmatched junction bases numbered 3, after V lost 0 bases and J lost 2 bases.

This clone has a single count. V usage is TRBV5-5 and J usage is TRBJ2-7; D gene ambiguous. CDR1 is SGHKS and CDR2 is YYEKEE in the germline V gene (reference sequence). This CDR3 comprises 11 residues. Trimming shortened V by 6 bases and J by 3 bases, and 7 bases separated the two germline ends. This CDR3 is CASNQDYEQYF. In DNA form, the CDR3 reads TGTGCCAGCAATCAGGACTACGAGCAGTACTTC.

V and J are TRBV5-6 and TRBJ1-2, with a weak D call TRBD1 (5 bases). The CDR3 runs to 13 residues. V was trimmed by 3 bases and J by 4 bases, leaving 10 bases between them. Germline CDR1 SGHDT, CDR2 YYEEEE. The CDR3 DNA reads TGTGCCAGCAGCTCGCAGGGAGGCTATGGCTACACCTTC. Residues: CASSSQGGYGYTF.

The rearrangement uses TRBV4-2 and TRBJ1-1; no definite D call. The CDR3 spans 15 residues. The germline gives CDR1 LGHNA, CDR2 YNFKEQ. Trimming pared 0 bases from V and 0 bases from J, leaving 8 bases between. CDR3 bases: TGTGCCAGCAGCCAAGATTCCGGTATGAACACTGAAGCTTTCTTT. The encoded protein is CASSQDSGMNTEAFF.

The CDR3 sequence is CASSEAGVGEAEAFF. CDR3 coding DNA: TGTGCCAGCAGTGAAGCAGGGGTAGGTGAGGCTGAAGCTTTCTTT. This chain links TRBV2 with TRBJ1-1, with D possibly TRBD1 on 5 matching bases. V lost 0 bases, J lost 6 bases, and 14 bases lay in between. Germline values: CDR1 SNHLY, CDR2 FYNNEI. The CDR3 extends over 15 amino acids.

This chain uses TRBV15 with TRBJ2-7, with 10 bases fitting TRBD1. This CDR3 is built from 15 residues. Germline V gene data show CDR1 as LNHNV and CDR2 as YYDKDF (reference sequence). V shed 3 bases, J shed 2 bases, and the junction held 4 bases outside the gene matches. The CDR3: CATSRRTGGAYEQYF. The CDR3 region has the DNA TGTGCCACCAGCAGGAGGACAGGGGGGGCCTACGAGCAGTACTTC. The variable domain in full, with the rest retrieved from reference TRBV15 and TRBJ2-7, is DAMVIQNPRYQVTQFGKPVTLSCSQTLNHNVMYWYQQKSSQAPKLLFHYYDKDFNNEADTPDNFQSRRPNTSFCFLDIRSPGLGDTAMYLCATSRRTGGAYEQYFGPGTRLTVT.

The chain is built from TRBV7-2 and TRBJ1-2; perhaps TRBD1 as D (5 bases). Trimming took off 3 bases at V and 0 bases at J, with 8 bases between the two ends. CDR1 is SGHTA and CDR2 is FQGNSA in the germline V gene. CDR3 length equals 14 residues. The CDR3 region has the DNA TGTGCCAGCAGCTTTCGGGGGGCTAACTATGGCTACACCTTC. Encoded protein: CASSFRGANYGYTF. The full variable domain, in which reference TRBV7-2 and TRBJ1-2 provide the parts outside the CDR3, is GAGVSQSPSNKVTEKGKDVELRCDPISGHTALYWYRQSLGQGLEFLIYFQGNSAPDKSGLPSDRFSAERTGGSVSTLTIQRTQQEDSAVYLCASSFRGANYGYTFGSGTRLTVV.

The rearrangement uses TRBV5-6 and TRBJ1-2; D may be TRBD1 (6 bases). The germline V and J ends were trimmed by 4 bases and 3 bases, with 13 bases remaining between them. CDR3 length: 14 amino acids. Germline loops: CDR1 SGHDT, CDR2 YYEEEE. CDR3 sequence: CASSGGHLHYGYTF. The CDR3 region has the DNA TGTGCCAGCAGCGGGGGACATCTTCACTATGGCTACACCTTC.

The chain links TRBV2 to TRBJ1-2; TRBD1 matches 7 bases. Looked up from germline, CDR1 is SNHLY and CDR2 is FYNNEI. The V and J ends lost 8 bases and 8 bases, in that order; junction bases with no gene match: 11. The CDR3 is 13 residues long. Written as DNA, the CDR3 is TGTGCCAGCTCGACAGGGACAAATGTGGGCTACACCTTC. The encoded protein is CASSTGTNVGYTF. The full variable domain, its missing parts supplied by reference TRBV2 and TRBJ1-2, is EPEVTQTPSHQVTQMGQEVILRCVPISNHLYFYWYRQILGQKVEFLVSFYNNEISEKSEIFDDQFSVERPDGSNFTLKIRSTKLEDSAMYFCASSTGTNVGYTFGSGTRLTVV.

A few counts support this clone. The chain links TRBV29-1 to TRBJ1-2; D is undetermined. CDR3 length: 11 amino acids. Germline values: CDR1 SQVTM, CDR2 ANQGSEA. Trimming shortened V by 7 bases and J by 10 bases, and 16 bases separated the two germline ends. The DNA of the CDR3 is TGCAGCGCGCGGGATCCGGGAACCTACACCTTC. This encodes CSARDPGTYTF. The entire variable domain, with the rest obtained from reference TRBV29-1 and TRBJ1-2, is as follows: SAVISQKPSRDICQRGTSLTIQCQVDSQVTMMFWYRQQPGQSLTLIATANQGSEATYESGFVIDKFPISRPNLTFSTLTVSNMSPEDSSIYLCSARDPGTYTFGSGTRLTVV.

This chain connects TRBV10-3 to TRBJ2-6, with D maybe TRBD2 (5 bases). The CDR3 has 12 residues. Trimming removed 4 bases from V and 12 bases from J, with 10 bases in between. The germline gives CDR1 ENHRY, CDR2 SYGVKD. In DNA, the CDR3 is TGTGCCATCAGTGGAGGGAACGGCGTCCTGACTTTC. It specifies CAISGGNGVLTF.

The CDR3 spells CASSRQESYEQYF. CDR3 bases: TGTGCCAGCAGCCGACAGGAGTCCTACGAGCAGTACTTC. The chain is built from TRBV6-5 and TRBJ2-7, with D possibly TRBD1 on 6 matching bases. This CDR3 is 13 amino acids long. Trimming removed 6 bases from V and 1 base from J, with 10 bases in between. Germline V gene lookup returns CDR1 MNHEY and CDR2 SVGAGI.

This chain links TRBV18 with TRBJ1-1, with 7 positions matching TRBD1. The J segment lost 5 bases and the V segment lost 3 bases, leaving 12 bases of the junction unmatched. Germline lookup yields CDR1 KGHSH and CDR2 LQKENI. The CDR3 spans 16 residues. The CDR3 region is CASSPIRQGERTEAFF. The CDR3 DNA follows: TGTGCCAGCTCACCCATCCGACAGGGAGAAAGGACTGAAGCTTTCTTT. The variable domain in full, completed from reference TRBV18 and TRBJ1-1, reads NAGVMQNPRHLVRRRGQEARLRCSPMKGHSHVYWYRQLPEEGLKFMVYLQKENIIDESGMPKERFSAEFPKEGPSILRIQQVVRGDSAAYFCASSPIRQGERTEAFFGQGTRLTVV.

The chain joins TRBV2 to TRBJ2-5; 9 bases are shared with TRBD2. This CDR3 spans 14 amino acids. Trimming took 7 bases from V and 6 from J; bases not matched to a gene: 9. Germline values: CDR1 SNHLY, CDR2 FYNNEI. CDR3 bases: TGTGCCAGCACTAGCGGGGCCAGCGCCAAGACCCAGTACTTC. Amino acid sequence: CASTSGASAKTQYF.

The rearrangement uses TRBV7-2 and TRBJ1-2; 8 bases map to TRBD1. The germline V gene has CDR1 SGHTA and CDR2 FQGNSA. V gave up 3 bases and J gave up 3 bases; unmatched junction bases: 3. The CDR3 extends over 14 amino acids. In DNA form, the CDR3 reads TGTGCCAGCAGCTTTGCAGGGGGCGACTATGGCTACACCTTC. Translating gives CASSFAGGDYGYTF.

The gene calls are TRBV4-3 and TRBJ2-7, with TRBD2 matching over 7 bases. Germline values: CDR1 LGHNA, CDR2 YSLEER. The V and J ends lost 0 bases and 4 bases, in that order; junction bases with no gene match: 3. This CDR3 is built from 14 residues. The CDR3 sequence is CASSQDVGGYEQYF. As DNA, the CDR3 is TGCGCCAGCAGCCAAGATGTGGGGGGGTACGAGCAGTACTTC.